One and the same sample provided the 30 T cell receptor beta chains below, sequenced in a study of control samples from healthy donors and cancer patients. Sequencing was performed with immunoSEQ multiplex PCR; in TCRdb, only in-frame clones are kept and a portion is missing. Of about 34,000 clones listed, approximately 93% were seen once; the top ten hold 1.7%. Sequenced: PBMCs. These receptor sequences come from a man in his forties with colorectal cancer.

The V gene is TRBV30, the J gene TRBJ2-7, with D perhaps matching TRBD2 (5 bases). CDR3 length: 14 residues. The V and J ends lost 3 bases and 2 bases respectively, with 14 bases between them. Germline lookup yields CDR1 GTSNPN and CDR2 SVGIG (reference sequence). CDR3 amino acids: CAWSVPTGAYEQYF. CDR3 DNA sequence: TGTGCCTGGAGCGTCCCTACCGGGGCCTACGAGCAGTACTTC.

V and J are TRBV5-1 and TRBJ1-6, with D possibly being TRBD1 (6 bases). Germline values: CDR1 SGHRS, CDR2 YFSETQ. The CDR3 is 15 amino acids. Trimming removed 0 bases from V and 2 bases from J, with 6 bases in between. This CDR3 is CASSLGQAYNSPLHF. CDR3 DNA sequence: TGCGCCAGCAGCTTGGGACAGGCCTATAATTCACCCCTCCACTTT.

This chain joins TRBV30 and TRBJ1-6; D remains unclear. The CDR3 is 13 amino acids. CDR1 and CDR2 from the germline V gene are GTSNPN and SVGIG (reference sequence). V lost 0 bases to trimming and J lost 6 bases, with 6 bases between them. The chain's CDR3 is CAWSVRANSPLHF. CDR3 coding DNA: TGTGCCTGGAGTGTAAGGGCTAATTCACCCCTCCACTTT.

The rearrangement joins TRBV5-1 to TRBJ2-1; 7 bases line up with TRBD2. The germline V gene has CDR1 SGHRS and CDR2 YFSETQ. The trim removed 0 bases at V and 4 bases at J, leaving 7 bases unmatched. The CDR3 spans 16 residues. Here the CDR3 reads CASSLVPGGIYNEQFF. The CDR3 DNA follows: TGCGCCAGCAGCTTGGTTCCGGGGGGAATTTACAATGAGCAGTTCTTC.

V gene TRBV30 combines with J gene TRBJ2-5; D unresolved. The CDR3 loop spans 13 amino acids. The germline V gene has CDR1 GTSNPN and CDR2 SVGIG (reference sequence). V was trimmed by 0 bases and J by 4 bases, leaving 9 bases between them. CDR3 nucleotide sequence: TGTGCCTGGAGTGTACTATGGGGAGAGACCCAGTACTTC. Protein product: CAWSVLWGETQYF.

The chain uses TRBV29-1 and TRBJ2-1; D tentatively fits TRBD1 or TRBD2 (5 bases each). The CDR3 loop spans 13 amino acids. The germline V gene has CDR1 SQVTM and CDR2 ANQGSEA. V dropped 7 bases and J dropped 9 bases, with 19 bases sitting between them. CDR3 coding DNA: TGCAGCGCCGAGGGTAGGGGAAGTGGTGAGCAGTTCTTC. Its translation: CSAEGRGSGEQFF.

V usage is TRBV27 and J usage is TRBJ1-3; possibly TRBD1 for D (5 bases). This CDR3 has 16 amino acids. Trimming pared 4 bases from V and 2 bases from J, leaving 15 bases between. Germline V gives CDR1 MNHEY, CDR2 SMNVEV (reference sequence). The CDR3 sequence is CASSYWTRRAGNTIYF. The CDR3, as DNA: TGTGCCAGCAGTTATTGGACACGCCGCGCTGGAAACACCATATATTTT.

V is TRBV11-2 and J is TRBJ2-7; tentatively, D is TRBD1 (5 bases). The ends were cut back, 5 bases at V and 5 bases at J, with 16 bases in the middle. CDR3 length: 14 amino acids. Germline CDR1 reads SGHAT; CDR2 reads FQNNGV. CDR3 sequence reads: CASSRDPGPNEQYF. The CDR3 DNA sequence: TGTGCCAGCAGCCGTGACCCAGGGCCCAACGAGCAGTACTTC.

The chain links TRBV9 to TRBJ1-6; D is undetermined. Germline CDR1 reads SGDLS; CDR2 reads YYNGEE. This CDR3 has 17 residues. Trimming left V 4 bases short and J 0 bases short, with 14 bases between. CDR3 sequence: CASSPNARSSYNSPLHF. The DNA of the CDR3 is TGTGCCAGCAGCCCGAATGCGCGGAGCTCCTATAATTCACCCCTCCACTTT.

The J gene is TRBJ1-2, the V gene TRBV4-1; a weak D match, TRBD1 (5 bases). In germline, CDR1 is MGHRA, CDR2 YSYEKL. Deletions cut 5 bases from V and 4 bases from J, with 11 bases between. CDR3 length: 13 amino acids. CDR3 in DNA: TGCGCCAGCAGCTCCCGGGACGGCTATGGCTACACCTTC. Translated: CASSSRDGYGYTF.

This chain links TRBV18 with TRBJ1-1; 10 nucleotides align to TRBD1. With 2 bases clipped from V and 1 base from J, the junction kept 4 bases outside the gene matches. Germline V lookup: CDR1 KGHSH, CDR2 LQKENI. The CDR3 runs 16 residues. CDR3 protein: CASSPRTGGENTEAFF. Here the CDR3 DNA reads TGTGCCAGCTCACCAAGGACAGGGGGGGAGAACACTGAAGCTTTCTTT.

V gene TRBV24-1 combines with J gene TRBJ1-1; no firm D call. From germline, CDR1 is KGHDR and CDR2 SFDVKD. The CDR3 has 15 residues. Trimming shortened V by 3 bases and J by 6 bases, and 16 bases separated the two germline ends. The CDR3 protein is CATSDGKPPHPEAFF. DNA of the CDR3: TGTGCCACCAGTGATGGTAAGCCGCCCCACCCTGAAGCTTTCTTT.

This chain uses TRBV21-1 with TRBJ2-7; TRBD2 was called by the table and not checked on the DNA. TRBV21-1 counts as a pseudogene. The CDR3 contains 19 residues. The CDR3: CASGPSGTSGGPESYEQYF. Here the CDR3 DNA reads TGTGCCAGCGGTCCATCCGGGACTAGCGGGGGGCCGGAATCATACGAGCAGTACTTC.

J is TRBJ1-4 and V is TRBV19; tentatively, D is TRBD1 (5 bases). From germline, CDR1 is LNHDA and CDR2 SQIVND (reference sequence). V was clipped by 6 bases and J by 4 bases, with 15 bases between them. This CDR3 has 15 amino acids. The CDR3 region is CASSRDGLSNEKLFF. The CDR3, as DNA: TGTGCCAGTAGCCGGGACGGCTTAAGTAATGAAAAACTGTTTTTT.

The chain couples TRBV5-1 to TRBJ2-7; 11 bases are a match to TRBD2. The CDR3 consists of 15 residues. Germline V gene data show CDR1 as SGHRS and CDR2 as YFSETQ. Losses at the gene ends were 2 bases for V and 6 bases for J; bases not matched to a gene: 7. CDR3 DNA sequence: TGCGCCAGCAGCTTTAGCGGGGGGGCTGTCGGCGAGCAGTACTTC. Translating it yields CASSFSGGAVGEQYF. Full variable domain (rest looked up from reference TRBV5-1 and TRBJ2-7): KAGVTQTPRYLIKTRGQQVTLSCSPISGHRSVSWYQQTPGQGLQFLFEYFSETQRNKGNFPGRFSGRQFSNSRSEMNVSTLELGDSALYLCASSFSGGAVGEQYFGPGTRLTVT.

The chain joins TRBV6-5 to TRBJ1-2, with D possibly TRBD1 on 6 matching bases. Germline values: CDR1 MNHEY, CDR2 SVGAGI. The CDR3 spans 13 residues. V was trimmed by 5 bases and J by 6 bases, leaving 13 bases between them. The CDR3 coding sequence is TGTGCCAGCAGTCGGACAGCCTGGGATGGCTACACCTTC. It translates to CASSRTAWDGYTF.

J is TRBJ2-1 and V is TRBV19; the D gene is possibly TRBD2 (5 bases). Germline-derived CDR1 and CDR2 are LNHDA and SQIVND (reference sequence). V was shortened by 2 bases and J by 9 bases, with 11 bases between the two germline ends. CDR3 length: 13 residues. CDR3 bases: TGTGCCAGTAGTATAATGGACTTCGGTGAGCAGTTCTTC. Translation: CASSIMDFGEQFF.

The chain carries TRBV5-1 and TRBJ1-2; D remains unclear. The V gene's germline CDR1 is SGHRS and CDR2 YFSETQ. CDR3 length equals 14 residues. Trimming took 0 bases from V and 2 from J, leaving 8 bases between them. In nucleotides, the CDR3 is TGCGCCAGCAGCTTGGAACAGCAAAACTATGGCTACACCTTC. Amino acids: CASSLEQQNYGYTF. The full variable domain, in which reference TRBV5-1 and TRBJ1-2 provide the parts outside the CDR3, is KAGVTQTPRYLIKTRGQQVTLSCSPISGHRSVSWYQQTPGQGLQFLFEYFSETQRNKGNFPGRFSGRQFSNSRSEMNVSTLELGDSALYLCASSLEQQNYGYTFGSGTRLTVV.

The rearrangement joins TRBV5-1 to TRBJ2-7; 7 bases are a match to TRBD1. The germline gives CDR1 SGHRS, CDR2 YFSETQ. Trimming took 4 bases from V and 0 from J; bases not matched to a gene: 4. The CDR3 length is 14 residues. For the CDR3, the DNA is TGCGCCAGCAGCCTACAGGGGAGCTCCTACGAGCAGTACTTC. Translation: CASSLQGSSYEQYF.

Concerning this clone itself: Other DNA sequences from this sample encode an identical CDR3 as well. The chain couples TRBV6-1 to TRBJ1-2; possible D gene TRBD1, 5 bases. Germline CDR1 is MNHNS and CDR2 is SASEGT. The CDR3 consists of 12 residues. V gave up 3 bases and J gave up 8 bases, with 10 bases separating them. This chain's CDR3 is CASSDRVRGYTF. CDR3 bases: TGTGCCAGCAGTGACAGGGTTAGGGGCTACACCTTC.

The CDR3 sequence: CASSLSVGQPQHF. The DNA of the CDR3 is TGTGCCAGCAGTTTGTCAGTAGGTCAGCCCCAGCATTTT. The gene calls are TRBV12-3 or TRBV12-4 and TRBJ1-5; D is uncertain. The CDR3 has 13 amino acids. Deletions cut 3 bases from V and 6 bases from J, with 9 bases between.

This chain joins TRBV19 and TRBJ1-1; D unclear. V was shortened by 7 bases and J by 4 bases, with 13 bases between the two germline ends. This CDR3 has 13 amino acids. Germline lookup yields CDR1 LNHDA and CDR2 SQIVND (reference sequence). CDR3 sequence: CASNEGWSTEAFF. DNA for the CDR3: TGTGCCAGTAACGAGGGTTGGAGCACTGAAGCTTTCTTT.

This rearrangement joins TRBV11-3 to TRBJ2-7; TRBD1 matches 9 bases. Germline assignment: CDR1 SGHNT and CDR2 YENEEA. Trimming removed 3 bases from V and 0 bases from J; junction bases left unmatched: 3. The CDR3 sequence is 15 residues long. In nucleotides, the CDR3 is TGTGCCAGCAGCTTGGGACAGGGATTCTCCTACGAGCAGTACTTC. It codes for CASSLGQGFSYEQYF.

The V gene is TRBV18, the J gene TRBJ1-6; 9 bases are a match to TRBD1. V shed 2 bases, J shed 10 bases, and the junction held 9 bases outside the gene matches. Germline loops: CDR1 KGHSH, CDR2 LQKENI. This CDR3 contains 16 residues. The CDR3 here is CASSPIGTGQGSPLHF. CDR3 DNA sequence: TGTGCCAGCTCACCAATCGGGACAGGGCAAGGCTCACCCCTCCACTTT.

Note on this clone: The junction departs from the called germline gene at one end, perhaps through a read error. The J gene is TRBJ1-1, the V gene TRBV3-1 (or the pseudogene TRBV3-2), with D perhaps TRBD1 (5 bases). The CDR3 sequence is 14 residues long. The germline CDR1 and CDR2 sequences are LGHDT and YNNKEL (reference sequence). The CDR3, as DNA: TGTGCCAGCAGCCAGGGGGGGAGGAACGCTGAAGCTTTCTTT. It yields the protein CASSQGGRNAEAFF.

This chain connects TRBV2 to TRBJ2-3, with D hard to call. Germline V gene data show CDR1 as SNHLY and CDR2 as FYNNEI. V dropped 2 bases and J dropped 0 bases, with 6 bases sitting between them. This CDR3 has 14 residues. The CDR3 protein is CASSELSSTDTQYF. CDR3 bases: TGTGCCAGCAGTGAACTGTCCAGCACAGATACGCAGTATTTT.

V gene TRBV19 combines with J gene TRBJ2-1, with a tentative D call TRBD2 (6 bases). The CDR3 length is 17 residues. V lost 3 bases, J lost 0 bases, and 15 bases lay in between. Germline CDR1 and CDR2: LNHDA and SQIVND (reference sequence). CDR3 DNA sequence: TGTGCCAGTAGTATGACGGGACTCCTAAGCTCCTACAATGAGCAGTTCTTC. Translated, it gives CASSMTGLLSSYNEQFF.

The chain carries TRBV3-1 (or the pseudogene TRBV3-2) and TRBJ1-2; D may be TRBD1 (5 bases). V was pared by 4 bases and J by 5 bases, with 14 bases between. The CDR3 totals 14 residues. From germline, CDR1 is LGHDT and CDR2 YNNKEL (reference sequence). The CDR3 region is CASSRQPPRYGYTF. For the CDR3, the DNA is TGTGCCAGCAGCCGACAGCCCCCGCGGTATGGCTACACCTTC.

The CDR3 DNA sequence: TGTGCCAGCAGCCAGGGACAGGGGTATTACAATGAGCAGTTCTTC. Residues: CASSQGQGYYNEQFF. The genes are TRBV5-4 and TRBJ2-1, with 10 bases matching TRBD1. Trimming removed 4 bases from V and 4 bases from J; junction bases left unmatched: 5. The CDR3 length is 15 residues. The germline gives CDR1 SGHNT, CDR2 YYREEE (reference sequence).

J is TRBJ2-7 and V is TRBV6-2 or TRBV6-3; 11 bases line up with TRBD1. The CDR3 contains 15 residues. J was trimmed by 4 bases and V by 2 bases; bases with no gene match: 4. The germline V gene has CDR1 MNHEY and CDR2 SVGEGT. The CDR3 nucleotides read TGTGCCAGCAGTTACGGCGGGACAGGGGGATACGAGCAGTACTTC. Its protein is CASSYGGTGGYEQYF.